This paragraph reports one T cell receptor (beta chain). Method: immunoSEQ multiplex PCR; TCRdb's copy keeps in-frame clones and lacks some. Of hundreds of thousands of clones listed, around 92% are singletons. The CDR3 runs to 14 residues. From germline, CDR1 is SGDLS and CDR2 YYNGEE. V lost 2 bases, J lost 6 bases, and 4 bases stayed unmatched. This entry comes from a study of blood T cell repertoires in COVID-19. On the study more broadly: Samples of COVID-19 (acute and convalescent) were obtained from the United States, Italy and Spain. In each case, the material was cDNA or gDNA derived from T cells, B-cell-depleted T cells, or PBMCs.

Seattle patients were enrolled while actively infected and followed longitudinally. The gene calls are TRBV9 and TRBJ2-3, with 9 bases lining up with TRBD2. This clonotype originated in a young woman with COVID-19, enrolled during active disease. The sequencing input was peripheral blood. The chain's CDR3 is CASSVSSGGDTQYF. The CDR3 DNA follows: TGTGCCAGCAGCGTTTCGAGCGGGGGGGATACGCAGTATTTT.